The source of this T cell receptor beta chain is a study of blood T cells in healthy people across ages. A second PCR of about 7 to 12 cycles used a sample-barcoded 5' primer and a J-beta primer mix. MiXCR, run by TCRdb on the 5' RACE reads, gives a single entry per CDR3 protein. The table lists 800,000 to 950,000 distinct CDR3 sequences, just under 30% of them singletons. Germline CDR1 is SGHAT and CDR2 is FQNNGV. The CDR3 has 17 amino acids. V shed 2 bases, J shed 2 bases, and the junction held 4 bases outside the gene matches. Peripheral blood from each donor was collected in a volume of 9.5 to 10 milliliters. This sample was also put to use in a study of T cells of mothers and their children.

The chain recombines TRBV11-2 with TRBJ1-4; 11 bases are a match to TRBD1. The sequencing input was blood. This sequence was found in a woman in her thirties or forties in good health. In nucleotides, the CDR3 is TGTGCCAGCAGCTTATGGGACAGGGGGTCCACTAATGAAAAACTGTTTTTT. Its translation is CASSLWDRGSTNEKLFF.